The 15 T cell receptor beta chains listed next were all sequenced from one sample in a study of shared clonotypes between healthy human individuals. Data came from immunoSEQ multiplex PCR; TCRdb stores just in-frame clones and leaves some out. Seen here are over 2,000,000 clones, around 93% observed once, and the top ten hold approximately 1.7%. Terminally differentiated effector memory CD45RA+ cells were excluded by CCR7 positive selection of CD45RO-negative cells. Sequencing was done on a sample of naive CD8+ T cells from PBMCs. Receptor source: a young man in good health. Some clones in this sample may be carry-over from other donors' samples.

This chain connects TRBV9 to TRBJ2-3; TRBD2 matches 8 bases. CDR1 is SGDLS and CDR2 is YYNGEE in the germline V gene. The CDR3 contains 14 residues. V gave up 3 bases and J gave up 6 bases; unmatched junction bases: 6. The CDR3 sequence: CASSGSGSWDTQYF. The CDR3 DNA reads TGTGCCAGCAGCGGAAGCGGGAGTTGGGATACGCAGTATTTT.

Remarks on this clone: This same CDR3 is encoded by further DNA sequences in the sample. The V and J genes are TRBV7-8 and TRBJ1-1; a possible D gene is TRBD1 (6 bases). Trimming removed 2 bases at V and 5 bases at J, with 9 bases between. The CDR3 spans 13 residues. The germline gives CDR1 SGHVS, CDR2 FQNEAQ. As DNA, the CDR3 is TGTGCCAGCAGCTTATGGGGGACAACTGAAGCTTTCTTT. Translation gives CASSLWGTTEAFF.

This chain uses TRBV4-2 with TRBJ2-5, with a tentative D call TRBD2 (6 bases). The V end was cut by 1 base, the J end by 4 bases, with 10 bases between. Looked up from germline, CDR1 is LGHNA and CDR2 is YNFKEQ. The CDR3 runs to 14 residues. The CDR3 region has the DNA TGTGCCAGCAGCCAAGTGGTCGGGGGAGAGACCCAGTACTTC. The encoded protein is CASSQVVGGETQYF.

This chain uses TRBV28 with TRBJ1-4; maybe TRBD1 (5 bases). The ends were cut back, 6 bases at V and 5 bases at J, with 19 bases in the middle. CDR1 is MDHEN and CDR2 is SYDVKM in the germline V gene. CDR3 length equals 16 residues. The DNA for the CDR3 is TGTGCCAGCAGCACTCAACGGGACCGCCTAAATGAAAAACTGTTTTTT. It is translated as CASSTQRDRLNEKLFF.

The chain links TRBV13 to TRBJ2-7, with 7 bases matching TRBD2. Per the germline V gene, CDR1 is PRHDT and CDR2 is FYEKMQ (reference sequence). J gave up 3 bases and V 2 bases, and 7 bases lay outside the gene matches. The CDR3 runs to 15 residues. The CDR3 DNA sequence: TGTGCCAGCAGCTTATTCGGCGGGAGCATCTACGAGCAGTACTTC. Translating it yields CASSLFGGSIYEQYF.

This sequence joins TRBV27 and TRBJ2-7; D is uncertain. Trimming cost V 5 bases and J 6 bases, with 14 bases left between them. The CDR3 length is 13 residues. Germline V lookup: CDR1 MNHEY, CDR2 SMNVEV (reference sequence). The CDR3 DNA follows: TGTGCCAGCAGTCCACACGTGGGTGCCGAGCAGTACTTC. This encodes CASSPHVGAEQYF.

This chain uses TRBV14 with TRBJ2-7, with 10 bases aligning to TRBD1. V gave up 5 bases and J gave up 3 bases; unmatched junction bases: 4. Germline assignment: CDR1 SGHDN and CDR2 FVKESK. CDR3 size: 14 residues. The CDR3 DNA follows: TGTGCCAGCAGCTCCTGGGACAGGGGCTACGAGCAGTACTTC. Residues: CASSSWDRGYEQYF.

This clone was detected a few times. The chain carries TRBV7-9 and TRBJ1-1; a weak D match, TRBD1 (6 bases). The germline V and J ends were trimmed by 7 bases and 6 bases, with 12 bases remaining between them. This CDR3 has 12 residues. CDR1 and CDR2 from the germline V gene are SEHNR and FQNEAQ (reference sequence). CDR3 sequence reads: CASTPGGPEAFF. The CDR3 nucleotides are TGTGCCAGCACCCCCGGGGGGCCTGAAGCTTTCTTT. Full variable domain (missing parts from reference TRBV7-9 and TRBJ1-1): DTGVSQNPRHKITKRGQNVTFRCDPISEHNRLYWYRQTLGQGPEFLTYFQNEAQLEKSRLLSDRFSAERPKGSFSTLEIQRTEQGDSAMYLCASTPGGPEAFFGQGTRLTVV.

This clone has only one observation. This CDR3 reads CASSPLRGETQYF. In DNA form, the CDR3 reads TGTGCCAGCAGTCCTCTTAGAGGGGAGACCCAGTACTTC. The gene calls are TRBV6-5 and TRBJ2-5, with D perhaps matching TRBD2 (5 bases). The CDR3 has 13 residues. Trimming took off 5 bases at V and 5 bases at J, with 12 bases between the two ends. Germline loops: CDR1 MNHEY, CDR2 SVGAGI.

The chain joins TRBV28 to TRBJ2-7; the D gene is possibly TRBD1 (6 bases). Trimming pared 7 bases from V and 2 bases from J, leaving 9 bases between. The CDR3 covers 12 residues. The germline V gene has CDR1 MDHEN and CDR2 SYDVKM. CDR3: CASNQGTYEQYF. The CDR3 nucleotides read TGTGCCAGCAATCAGGGGACCTACGAGCAGTACTTC. The whole variable domain, filled in from reference TRBV28 and TRBJ2-7, reads DVKVTQSSRYLVKRTGEKVFLECVQDMDHENMFWYRQDPGLGLRLIYFSYDVKMKEKGDIPEGYSVSREKKERFSLILESASTNQTSMYLCASNQGTYEQYFGPGTRLTVT.

This sequence joins TRBV28 and TRBJ2-7, with 8 positions matching TRBD1. Germline V gives CDR1 MDHEN, CDR2 SYDVKM. The CDR3 has 15 amino acids. J lost 5 bases, V lost 10 bases, and 16 bases had no gene match. The CDR3 sequence: CATRVRTGTPHEQYF. CDR3 sequence (DNA): TGTGCCACCAGGGTCAGGACAGGGACTCCCCACGAGCAGTACTTC.

This clone appeared once. V is TRBV15 and J is TRBJ1-4; 10 nucleotides line up with TRBD1. The CDR3 has 15 residues. V shed 0 bases and J 17 bases; nucleotides not matched to a gene: 12. Germline V gives CDR1 LNHNV, CDR2 YYDKDF (reference sequence). The CDR3 loop reads CATSRDTTGQGPDFF. The CDR3 nucleotides are TGTGCCACCAGCAGAGACACCACGGGACAGGGGCCGGACTTTTTT.

This rearrangement joins TRBV9 to TRBJ1-2, with 9 positions matching TRBD1. CDR3 length equals 17 residues. In germline, CDR1 is SGDLS, CDR2 YYNGEE. V was pared by 4 bases and J by 5 bases, with 15 bases of the junction left unmatched. CDR3 bases: TGTGCCAGCAGCCTTCCCCGTACAGGGGGCTGGGGTTATGGCTACACCTTC. Residues: CASSLPRTGGWGYGYTF. The full variable domain, with the rest looked up from reference TRBV9 and TRBJ1-2, is DSGVTQTPKHLITATGQRVTLRCSPRSGDLSVYWYQQSLDQGLQFLIQYYNGEERAKGNILERFSAQQFPDLHSELNLSSLELGDSALYFCASSLPRTGGWGYGYTFGSGTRLTVV.

The rearrangement joins TRBV9 to TRBJ1-1; perhaps TRBD1 as D (5 bases). From germline, CDR1 is SGDLS and CDR2 YYNGEE. Between the trimmed V and J ends, which lost 4 bases and 1 base, there was a span of 17 bases. This CDR3 has 16 amino acids. The CDR3 DNA reads as TGTGCCAGCAGCCCCAGCGGTCCAGGGAGGAACACTGAAGCTTTCTTT. It is translated as CASSPSGPGRNTEAFF.

This clone was seen only once. This chain joins TRBV27 and TRBJ1-2, with TRBD1 matching over 7 bases. Germline V gives CDR1 MNHEY, CDR2 SMNVEV (reference sequence). V was pared by 5 bases and J by 1 base, with 10 bases of the junction left unmatched. The CDR3 spans 16 residues. CDR3 in DNA: TGTGCCAGCAGTCCCGACAGGGCCACCGTTAACTATGGCTACACCTTC. Encoded protein: CASSPDRATVNYGYTF.